The 16 T cell receptor beta chains in this list originate from one sample, sequenced in a study of blood T cell repertoires in COVID-19. Repertoires were generated with immunoSEQ multiplex PCR, while TCRdb's copy carries only in-frame clones and drops some. This sample has fewer than 200,000 clones, with around 80% found just once. Sequencing was performed on PBMCs or T cells enriched from blood (not recorded which). Every receptor here comes from a man in his forties or fifties who had recovered from COVID-19.

The chain employs TRBV19 and TRBJ1-6, with no clear D. This CDR3 has 16 residues. Germline CDR1 LNHDA, CDR2 SQIVND (reference sequence). Trimming removed 5 bases at V and 6 bases at J, with 17 bases between. CDR3 nucleotides: TGTGCCAGTAGTCTTGCCCAGACTACCCTTAATTCACCCCTCCACTTT. It encodes CASSLAQTTLNSPLHF. The full variable domain, with the rest looked up from reference TRBV19 and TRBJ1-6, is DGGITQSPKYLFRKEGQNVTLSCEQNLNHDAMYWYRQDPGQGLRLIYYSQIVNDFQKGDIAEGYSVSREKKESFPLTVTSAQKNPTAFYLCASSLAQTTLNSPLHFGNGTRLTVT.

This clone was seen only a few times. The chain couples TRBV3-1 (or the pseudogene TRBV3-2) to TRBJ1-6, with TRBD1 as a possible D gene (6 bases). Trimming took 4 bases from V and 9 from J, leaving 25 bases between them. Looked up from germline, CDR1 is LGHDT and CDR2 is YNNKEL (reference sequence). This CDR3 region has 18 residues. The CDR3 nucleotides read TGTGCCAGCAGCCCCACCTTAAGGACAGACCGAGATGCTTCACCCCTCCACTTT. Translating it yields CASSPTLRTDRDASPLHF.

A few counts support this clone. The chain links TRBV6-5 to TRBJ1-6; D remains unclear. The CDR3 is made up of 13 amino acids. Germline CDR1 MNHEY, CDR2 SVGAGI. Trimming shortened V by 11 bases and J by 8 bases, and 16 bases separated the two germline ends. The CDR3 here is CASRVDSYSPLHF. CDR3 nucleotide sequence: TGTGCCTCCCGGGTAGACTCTTATTCACCCCTCCACTTT.

The rearrangement uses TRBV6-6 and TRBJ1-2, with a tentative D call TRBD1 (5 bases). V shed 0 bases and J shed 12 bases, with 17 bases lying between them. The CDR3 spans 14 residues. The V gene's germline CDR1 is MNHNY and CDR2 SVGAGI (reference sequence). The CDR3 DNA sequence: TGTGCCAGCAGTTACTCGATGTGGGGCGCTTGGAACACCTTC. Its protein is CASSYSMWGAWNTF.

The genes are TRBV28 and TRBJ1-1, with D uncertain. V lost 3 bases and J lost 4, with 12 bases in between. The CDR3 has 14 amino acids. Germline values: CDR1 MDHEN, CDR2 SYDVKM. The CDR3 DNA sequence: TGTGCCAGCAGTTTTCAGGTACGATCCACTGAAGCTTTCTTT. Translation: CASSFQVRSTEAFF.

The CDR3 DNA sequence: TGTGCCTGGAGTCCAGGGGTAAATTCACCCCTCCACTTT. This encodes CAWSPGVNSPLHF. The V gene is TRBV30, the J gene TRBJ1-6, with D perhaps matching TRBD1 (6 bases). The V end was cut by 2 bases, the J end by 7 bases, with 9 bases between. The V gene's germline CDR1 is GTSNPN and CDR2 SVGIG (reference sequence). The CDR3 is 13 residues long. Variable domain in full (rest from reference TRBV30 and TRBJ1-6): SQTIHQWPATLVQPVGSPLSLECTVEGTSNPNLYWYRQAAGRGLQLLFYSVGIGQISSEVPQNLSASRPQDRQFILSSKKLLLSDSGFYLCAWSPGVNSPLHFGNGTRLTVT.

This chain joins TRBV5-1 and TRBJ1-5; no clear D. CDR1 and CDR2 (germline): SGHRS, YFSETQ. Between the trimmed V and J ends, which lost 0 bases and 2 bases, there was a span of 9 bases. CDR3 length equals 15 residues. The CDR3 region is CASSLGTYGNQPQHF. The CDR3 nucleotides read TGCGCCAGCAGCTTGGGAACATATGGCAATCAGCCCCAGCATTTT.

V and J are TRBV4-3 and TRBJ1-1; a possible D gene is TRBD1 (5 bases). Trimming stripped 1 base from V and 5 bases from J, with 14 bases between. This CDR3 comprises 15 residues. Germline CDR1 and CDR2: LGHNA and YSLEER. The CDR3 loop is CASSQAAGRATEAFF. The CDR3 bases are TGCGCCAGCAGCCAAGCGGCGGGGCGGGCGACTGAAGCTTTCTTT.

CDR3 sequence: CATSGRRTGGHEQYF. CDR3 DNA sequence: TGTGCCACCAGCGGACGTCGGACAGGGGGGCACGAGCAGTACTTC. The rearrangement joins TRBV15 to TRBJ2-7; the match to TRBD1 covers 10 bases. CDR3 length: 15 residues. Germline V gives CDR1 LNHNV, CDR2 YYDKDF (reference sequence). Trimming at V came to 5 bases and at J to 5 bases, leaving 9 bases not matched to a gene.

The chain carries TRBV4-1 and TRBJ2-7; no firm D call. Looked up from germline, CDR1 is MGHRA and CDR2 is YSYEKL. The length of the CDR3 is 15 residues. Trimming removed 0 bases at V and 3 bases at J, with 12 bases between. The CDR3 reads CASSQEQSPSYEQYF. CDR3 coding DNA: TGCGCCAGCAGCCAAGAACAGTCACCCAGCTACGAGCAGTACTTC.

The V and J genes are TRBV18 and TRBJ1-6; D is perhaps TRBD1 (5 bases). V was shortened by 0 bases and J by 0 bases, with 12 bases between the two germline ends. The CDR3 runs 18 residues. CDR1 KGHSH and CDR2 LQKENI come from the germline V gene. CDR3 amino acids: CASSPPGRAISYNSPLHF. CDR3 sequence (DNA): TGTGCCAGCTCACCACCGGGCAGGGCTATCTCCTATAATTCACCCCTCCACTTT.

The genes are TRBV6-5 and TRBJ1-4; TRBD1 might be the D (6 bases). The germline V and J ends were trimmed by 6 bases and 5 bases, with 10 bases remaining between them. The germline gives CDR1 MNHEY, CDR2 SVGAGI. The CDR3 consists of 13 residues. The CDR3 spells CASSRDRNEKLFF. The CDR3 bases are TGTGCCAGCAGCCGTGACAGGAATGAAAAACTGTTTTTT.

The chain is built from TRBV7-2 and TRBJ1-6; 10 bases match TRBD1. Germline assignment: CDR1 SGHTA and CDR2 FQGNSA. The CDR3 covers 15 residues. V shed 7 bases and J 7 bases; nucleotides not matched to a gene: 7. The DNA of the CDR3 is TGTGCCAGCAACGGACAGGGGGGGTCCAATTCACCCCTCCACTTT. Amino acids: CASNGQGGSNSPLHF.

The V and J genes are TRBV5-1 and TRBJ2-7; D remains unclear. The CDR3 extends over 12 amino acids. Trimming left V 4 bases short and J 0 bases short, with 5 bases between. From germline, CDR1 is SGHRS and CDR2 YFSETQ. CDR3 sequence (DNA): TGCGCCAGCAGCATCGGCTCCTACGAGCAGTACTTC. Protein: CASSIGSYEQYF.

This chain connects TRBV3-1 (or the pseudogene TRBV3-2) to TRBJ1-2, with D uncertain. CDR1 is LGHDT, CDR2 YNNKEL, per germline (reference sequence). This CDR3 has 12 residues. V was clipped by 5 bases and J by 8 bases, with 12 bases between them. The CDR3 DNA sequence: TGTGCCAGCAGCTCAGGCCGGGGAGGCTACACCTTC. Translation gives CASSSGRGGYTF.

This clone appeared a few times. For the CDR3, the DNA is TGTGCCAGCAGTTACCAGGGGAATCAGCCCCAGCATTTT. This translates into CASSYQGNQPQHF. The chain couples TRBV6-5 to TRBJ1-5; D is perhaps TRBD1 (6 bases). This CDR3 spans 13 amino acids. Trimming removed 2 bases from V and 4 bases from J, with 6 bases in between. Germline-derived CDR1 and CDR2 are MNHEY and SVGAGI.